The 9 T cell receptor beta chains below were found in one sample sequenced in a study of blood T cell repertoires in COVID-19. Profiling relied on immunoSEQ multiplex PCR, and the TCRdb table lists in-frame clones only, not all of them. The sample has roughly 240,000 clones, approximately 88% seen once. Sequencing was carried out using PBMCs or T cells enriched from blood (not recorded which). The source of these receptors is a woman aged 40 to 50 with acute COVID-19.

The CDR3 protein is CASSLGQGNGNTEAFF. CDR3 DNA sequence: TGTGCCAGCAGCTTGGGACAGGGGAATGGGAACACTGAAGCTTTCTTT. The rearrangement links TRBV7-9 to TRBJ1-1; 10 nucleotides match TRBD1. The ends lost 3 bases at V and 1 base at J; junction bases unmatched: 5. From germline, CDR1 is SEHNR and CDR2 FQNEAQ (reference sequence). The CDR3 is made up of 16 amino acids.

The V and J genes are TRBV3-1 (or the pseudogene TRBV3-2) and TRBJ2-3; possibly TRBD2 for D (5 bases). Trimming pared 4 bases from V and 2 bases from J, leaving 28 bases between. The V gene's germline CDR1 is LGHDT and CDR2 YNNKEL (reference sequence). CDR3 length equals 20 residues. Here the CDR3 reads CASSPHQRERGPLSTDTQYF. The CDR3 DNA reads TGTGCCAGCAGCCCCCACCAAAGGGAACGAGGGCCCCTATCCACAGATACGCAGTATTTT.

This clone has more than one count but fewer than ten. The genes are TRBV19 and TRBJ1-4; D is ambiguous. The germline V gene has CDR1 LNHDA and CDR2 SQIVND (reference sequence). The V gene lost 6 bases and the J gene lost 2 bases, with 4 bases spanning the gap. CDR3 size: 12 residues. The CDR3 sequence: CASRATNEKLFF. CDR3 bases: TGTGCCAGTAGAGCGACTAATGAAAAACTGTTTTTT.

The CDR3 coding sequence is TGTGCCAGCAGCCTCTACGGACTAGCGGGAGGGCCTTCCTACAATGAGCAGTTCTTC. It encodes CASSLYGLAGGPSYNEQFF. The rearrangement joins TRBV11-2 to TRBJ2-1, with 15 bases aligning to TRBD2. V shed 5 bases and J 1 base; nucleotides not matched to a gene: 9. This CDR3 is 19 amino acids long. Germline CDR1 and CDR2: SGHAT and FQNNGV.

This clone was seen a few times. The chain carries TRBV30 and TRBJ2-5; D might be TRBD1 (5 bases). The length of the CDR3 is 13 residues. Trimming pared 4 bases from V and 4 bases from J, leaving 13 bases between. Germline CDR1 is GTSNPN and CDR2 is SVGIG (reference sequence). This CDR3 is CAWKRQGGETQYF. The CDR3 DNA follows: TGTGCCTGGAAAAGGCAGGGTGGAGAGACCCAGTACTTC.

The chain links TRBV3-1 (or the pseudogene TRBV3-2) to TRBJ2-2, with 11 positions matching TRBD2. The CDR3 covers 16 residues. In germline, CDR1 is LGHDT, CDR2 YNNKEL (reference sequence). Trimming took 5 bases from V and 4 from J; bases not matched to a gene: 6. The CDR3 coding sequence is TGTGCCAGCAGCTCGACTAGCGGGATGGGCACCGGGGAGCTGTTTTTT. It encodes CASSSTSGMGTGELFF.

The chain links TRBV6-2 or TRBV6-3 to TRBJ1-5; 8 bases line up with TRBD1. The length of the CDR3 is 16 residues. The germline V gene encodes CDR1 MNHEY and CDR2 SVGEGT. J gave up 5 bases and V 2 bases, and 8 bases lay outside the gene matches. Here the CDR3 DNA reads TGTGCCAGCAGTTACCCGAGGGGCAGGGGGCATCAGCCCCAGCATTTT. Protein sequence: CASSYPRGRGHQPQHF.

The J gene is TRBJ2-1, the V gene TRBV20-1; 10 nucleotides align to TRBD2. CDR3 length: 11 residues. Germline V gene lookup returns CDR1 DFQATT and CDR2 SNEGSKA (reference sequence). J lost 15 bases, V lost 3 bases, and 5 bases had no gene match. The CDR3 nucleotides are TGCAGTGCTAGCACTAGCGGGGCGTCGTTCTTC. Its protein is CSASTSGASFF.

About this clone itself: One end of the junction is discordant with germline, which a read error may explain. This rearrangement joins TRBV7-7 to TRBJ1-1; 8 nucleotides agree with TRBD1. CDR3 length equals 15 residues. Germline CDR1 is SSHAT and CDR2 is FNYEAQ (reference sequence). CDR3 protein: CASSLARTGITEAFF. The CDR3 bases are TGTGCTAGCAGCTTAGCTCGGACAGGGATCACTGAAGCTTTCTTT.